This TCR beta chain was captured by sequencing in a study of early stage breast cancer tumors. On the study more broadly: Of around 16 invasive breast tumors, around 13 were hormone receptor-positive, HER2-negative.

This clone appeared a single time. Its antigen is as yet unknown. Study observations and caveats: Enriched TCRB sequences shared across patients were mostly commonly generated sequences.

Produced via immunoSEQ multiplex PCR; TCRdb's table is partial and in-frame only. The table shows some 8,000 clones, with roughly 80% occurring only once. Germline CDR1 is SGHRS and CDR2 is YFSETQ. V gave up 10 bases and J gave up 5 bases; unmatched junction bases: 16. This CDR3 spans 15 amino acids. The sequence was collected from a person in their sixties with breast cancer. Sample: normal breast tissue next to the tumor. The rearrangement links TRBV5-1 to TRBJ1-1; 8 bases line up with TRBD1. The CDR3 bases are TGCGCCTCGCGGACAGGGCAAACGGGGAGTACTGAAGCTTTCTTT. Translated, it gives CASRTGQTGSTEAFF.